This TCR beta chain comes out of a study of T cell repertoires in cytomegalovirus infection. Study-wide context: Public TCR beta signatures indicated both CMV infection and matching HLA type. Findings of the study overall: CMV carriers having the relevant HLA were flagged by cumulative public TCR beta family frequency. There were HLA-C-restricted CMV-specific TCR beta clonotypes dominating the ex vivo response.

In this sample, this clonotype turned up many times. Its antigen is as yet unknown. One entry per CDR3 protein results from TCRdb running MiXCR on the reads. The table includes roughly 280,000 distinct CDR3 sequences, about an eighth detected once. The CDR3 loop spans 13 amino acids. Trimming removed 5 bases from V and 4 bases from J, with 11 bases in between. Germline V CDR1 and CDR2: SGHTA, FQGTGA. The source is a human donor in good health (CMV status not recorded). Some clones in this sample may be carry-over from other donors' samples. V gene TRBV7-3 combines with J gene TRBJ1-1; D uncertain. Sequences were obtained from PBMCs. The CDR3 reads CASSRYGPTEAFF. The CDR3 DNA sequence: TGTGCCAGCAGCCGATATGGCCCCACTGAAGCTTTCTTT.